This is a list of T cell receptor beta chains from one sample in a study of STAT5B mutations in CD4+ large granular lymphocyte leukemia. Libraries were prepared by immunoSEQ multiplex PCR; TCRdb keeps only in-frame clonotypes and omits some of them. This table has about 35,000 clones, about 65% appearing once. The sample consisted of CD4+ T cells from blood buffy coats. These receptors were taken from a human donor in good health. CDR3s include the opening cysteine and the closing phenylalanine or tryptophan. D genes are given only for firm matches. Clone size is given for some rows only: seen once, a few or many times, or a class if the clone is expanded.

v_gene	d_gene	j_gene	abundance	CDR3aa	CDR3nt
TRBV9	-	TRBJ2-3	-	CASSPPGADTQYF	TGTGCCAGCAGCCCCCCCGGAGCAGATACGCAGTATTTT
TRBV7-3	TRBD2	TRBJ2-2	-	CASSLRRLAGAFTGELFF	TGTGCCAGCAGCCTCCGCAGACTAGCGGGGGCCTTCACCGGGGAGCTGTTTTTT
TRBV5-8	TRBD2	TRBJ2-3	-	CASSTGTSTAPQYF	TGTGCCAGCAGCACCGGGACTAGCACCGCACCTCAGTATTTT
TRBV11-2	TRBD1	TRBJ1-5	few	CASSLGAGTGIQPQHF	TGTGCCAGCAGCTTAGGGGCAGGGACAGGGATTCAGCCCCAGCATTTT
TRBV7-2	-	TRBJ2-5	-	CASSLSETQYF	TGTGCCAGCAGCTTGTCGGAGACCCAGTACTTC
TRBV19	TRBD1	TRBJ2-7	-	CASSMKGQSNSYEQYF	TGTGCCAGTAGTATGAAGGGACAGAGTAACTCCTACGAGCAGTACTTC
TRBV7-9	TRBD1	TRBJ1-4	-	CASSLRQGEKLFF	TGTGCCAGCAGCCTGCGACAGGGTGAAAAACTGTTTTTT
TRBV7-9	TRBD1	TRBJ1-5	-	CASSPGQGDQPQHF	TGTGCCAGCAGCCCCGGACAGGGGGATCAGCCCCAGCATTTT
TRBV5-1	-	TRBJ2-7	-	CASRVDPGGGEQYF	TGCGCCAGCAGAGTGGACCCCGGGGGAGGCGAGCAGTACTTC
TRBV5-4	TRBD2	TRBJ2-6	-	CASSRDYDSGANVLTF	TGTGCCAGCAGCCGGGACTACGACTCTGGGGCCAACGTCCTGACTTTC
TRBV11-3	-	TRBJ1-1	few	CASRTSWGPWTEAFF	TGTGCCAGCAGGACCTCGTGGGGGCCATGGACTGAAGCTTTCTTT
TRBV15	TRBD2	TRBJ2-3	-	CATSREGAGGLLDTQYF	TGTGCCACCAGCAGAGAAGGAGCGGGGGGGCTCCTAGATACGCAGTATTTT
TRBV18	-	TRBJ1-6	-	CASSDNPRGEGNSPLHF	TGTGCCAGCTCAGACAACCCCCGGGGGGAGGGGAATTCACCCCTCCACTTT
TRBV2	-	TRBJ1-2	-	CASSDASRGRSGYTF	TGTGCCAGCAGTGACGCTAGCAGGGGACGAAGCGGCTACACCTTC
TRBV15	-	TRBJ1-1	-	CATSRGMTEAFF	TGTGCCACCAGCCGAGGGATGACTGAAGCTTTCTTT
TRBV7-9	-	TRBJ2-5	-	CASSSHREQYF	TGTGCCAGCAGCTCCCACAGGGAGCAGTACTTC
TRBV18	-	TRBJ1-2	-	CASSPTLDSYGYTF	TGTGCCAGCTCACCTACCCTGGACAGCTATGGCTACACCTTC
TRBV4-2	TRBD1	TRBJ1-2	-	CASSQTQGADEGYTF	TGTGCCAGCAGCCAAACACAGGGGGCTGACGAGGGCTACACCTTC
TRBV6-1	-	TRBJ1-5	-	CASSEMMQGNQPQHF	TGTGCCAGCAGTGAAATGATGCAGGGCAATCAGCCCCAGCATTTT
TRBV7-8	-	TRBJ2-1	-	CASSTPPKQDLRLNEQFF	TGTGCCAGCAGCACCCCCCCGAAACAGGATCTAAGACTAAATGAGCAGTTCTTC
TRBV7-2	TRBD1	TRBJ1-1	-	CASSPRQGTGFTEAFF	TGTGCCAGCAGCCCGCGACAGGGGACGGGGTTCACTGAAGCTTTCTTT
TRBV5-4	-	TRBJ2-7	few	CASSLTQQGSDEQYF	TGTGCCAGCAGCCTGACACAACAGGGTTCCGACGAGCAGTACTTC
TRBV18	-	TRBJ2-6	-	CASSPGTPASGANVLTF	TGTGCCAGCTCCCCCGGGACACCGGCCTCTGGGGCCAACGTCCTGACTTTC
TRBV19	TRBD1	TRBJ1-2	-	CASSVRTGGNYGYTF	TGTGCCAGTAGTGTGAGGACAGGGGGAAACTATGGCTACACCTTC
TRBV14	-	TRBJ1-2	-	CASSQEIHYGYTF	TGTGCCAGCAGCCAAGAGATACACTATGGCTACACCTTC
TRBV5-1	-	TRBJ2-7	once	CASSETVDYEQYF	TGCGCCAGCAGCGAGACGGTTGACTACGAGCAGTACTTC
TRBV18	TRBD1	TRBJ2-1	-	CASSQSQGKYNEQFF	TGTGCCAGCTCTCAGTCACAGGGGAAATACAATGAGCAGTTCTTC
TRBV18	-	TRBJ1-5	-	CASSPLAGNQPQHF	TGTGCCAGCTCACCACTGGCGGGCAATCAGCCCCAGCATTTT
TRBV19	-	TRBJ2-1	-	CASSTRAGGGYNEQFF	TGTGCCAGTAGTACAAGGGCCGGAGGGGGTTACAATGAGCAGTTCTTC
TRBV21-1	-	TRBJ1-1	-	CASSDIRGGNTEAFF	TGTGCCAGCAGTGATATCCGAGGGGGAAACACTGAAGCTTTCTTT
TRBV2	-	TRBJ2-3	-	CASSEGRTGGGDTQYF	TGTGCCAGCAGTGAAGGCCGGACTGGCGGTGGAGATACGCAGTATTTT
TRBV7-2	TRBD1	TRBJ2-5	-	CASSFRDRGLETQYF	TGTGCCAGCAGCTTTCGGGACAGGGGGTTGGAGACCCAGTACTTC
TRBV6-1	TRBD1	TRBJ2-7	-	CASSDGTGASLEQYF	TGTGCCAGCAGTGACGGGACAGGGGCTTCTCTCGAGCAGTACTTC
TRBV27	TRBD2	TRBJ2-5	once	CASSLYYGGQETQYF	TGTGCCAGCAGTTTATATTACGGGGGGCAAGAGACCCAGTACTTC
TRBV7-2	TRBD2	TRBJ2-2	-	CASSFPWSSGGATGELFF	TGTGCCAGCAGCTTTCCCTGGAGTAGCGGGGGGGCCACCGGGGAGCTGTTTTTT
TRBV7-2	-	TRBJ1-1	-	CASSLAQIPGTEAFF	TGTGCCAGCAGCTTAGCGCAAATTCCAGGCACTGAAGCTTTCTTT
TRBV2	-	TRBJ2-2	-	CASSVLGATGELFF	TGTGCCAGCAGCGTCCTCGGGGCAACCGGGGAGCTGTTTTTT
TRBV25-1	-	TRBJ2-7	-	CASSDAGLLSYEQYF	TGTGCCAGCAGTGACGCGGGACTCCTGTCCTACGAGCAGTACTTC
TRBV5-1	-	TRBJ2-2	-	CASSRGTGELFF	TGCGCCAGCAGCAGGGGCACCGGGGAGCTGTTTTTT
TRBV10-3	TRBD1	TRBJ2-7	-	CAISRGQGGSYEQYF	TGTGCCATCAGTAGAGGACAGGGAGGCTCCTACGAGCAGTACTTC
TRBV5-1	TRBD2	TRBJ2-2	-	CASSSPGGGYTGELFF	TGCGCCAGCAGCTCCCCGGGGGGAGGATACACCGGGGAGCTGTTTTTT
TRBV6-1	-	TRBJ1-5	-	CASSEGVSQHF	TGTGCCAGCAGTGAAGGTGTGTCCCAGCATTTT
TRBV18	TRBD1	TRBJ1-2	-	CASSPQGALGYGYTF	TGTGCCAGCTCACCACAGGGGGCGTTGGGCTATGGCTACACCTTC
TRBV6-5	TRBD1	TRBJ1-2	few	CASRVDRGLYGYTF	TGTGCCAGCAGGGTAGACAGGGGGCTCTATGGCTACACCTTC
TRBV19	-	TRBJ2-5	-	CASSMARGGETQYF	TGTGCCAGTAGTATGGCCAGGGGCGGTGAGACCCAGTACTTC
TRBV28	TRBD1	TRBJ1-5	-	CASSLLLSLGQGRQPQHF	TGTGCCAGCAGTTTACTCCTTTCCCTGGGACAGGGACGACAGCCCCAGCATTTT
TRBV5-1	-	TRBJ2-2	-	CASIPQPGGIGELFF	TGCGCCAGCATACCCCAGCCGGGGGGCATCGGGGAGCTGTTTTTT
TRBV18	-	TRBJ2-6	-	CASSPRGTRYPSGANVLTF	TGTGCCAGCTCACCACGAGGTACGCGTTACCCTTCTGGGGCCAACGTCCTGACTTTC
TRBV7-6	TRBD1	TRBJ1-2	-	CASSLTSTGGHTF	TGTGCCAGCAGCTTAACTAGCACAGGGGGGCACACCTTC
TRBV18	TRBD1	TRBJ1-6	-	CASCGTEHNSPLHF	TGTGCCAGCTGTGGGACAGAACATAATTCACCCCTCCACTTT
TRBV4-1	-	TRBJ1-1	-	CASSRYGSRDTEAFF	TGCGCCAGCAGCCGTTACGGGAGCCGGGACACTGAAGCTTTCTTT
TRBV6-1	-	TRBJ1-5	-	CASRTFGEGNQPQHF	TGTGCCAGCAGGACTTTCGGAGAAGGCAATCAGCCCCAGCATTTT
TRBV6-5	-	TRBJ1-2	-	CASSYRAGYGYTF	TGTGCCAGCAGTTACAGGGCAGGGTATGGCTACACCTTC
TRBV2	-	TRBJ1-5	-	CASSELRGGNQPQHF	TGTGCCAGCAGTGAACTCCGGGGAGGCAATCAGCCCCAGCATTTT
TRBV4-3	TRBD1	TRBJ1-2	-	CASSQDRQGALNYGYTF	TGCGCCAGCAGCCAAGACCGCCAGGGGGCCCTTAACTATGGCTACACCTTC
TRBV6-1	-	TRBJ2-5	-	CASSEGGGGAGTQYF	TGTGCCAGCAGTGAAGGGGGAGGAGGGGCTGGGACCCAGTACTTC
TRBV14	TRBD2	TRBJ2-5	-	CASSHTSGGARETQYF	TGTGCCAGCAGCCATACTAGCGGGGGGGCCCGGGAGACCCAGTACTTC